This is a list of T cell receptor beta chains from one sample in a study of blood T cells in healthy people across ages. TCRdb reprocessed the 5' RACE reads with MiXCR, giving one entry per CDR3 protein. The profile shows 580,000 or so distinct CDR3 sequences, 40% to 55% of them singletons. Sequenced material: blood. The origin of the receptors is a man aged 80 or over in good health. CDR3s include the opening cysteine and the closing phenylalanine or tryptophan. A D gene is named only where the DNA matches it firmly. Part of the rows lack a size; the others show once, few, many or a class for expanded clones.

cdr3_aa cdr3_nt v_call d_call clone_size j_call cdr3_length
CASREAGGSTDTQYF TGTGCCAGCAGGGAGGCTGGCGGATCCACAGATACGCAGTATTTT TRBV12-3/TRBV12-4 . . TRBJ2-3 15
CSVVASSYNEQFF TGCAGCGTTGTAGCATCCTCCTACAATGAGCAGTTCTTC TRBV29-1 . few TRBJ2-1 13
CASSLPGQVFYEQYF TGTGCCAGCAGCCTGCCGGGACAGGTATTCTACGAGCAGTACTTC TRBV28 TRBD1 . TRBJ2-7 15
CSASWGGDSKNIQYF TGCAGTGCTAGTTGGGGCGGGGATTCCAAAAACATTCAGTACTTC TRBV20-1 . . TRBJ2-4 15
CASSVRTSGLTEDNEQFF TGTGCCAGCAGCGTTCGGACTAGCGGGTTGACCGAGGACAATGAGCAGTTCTTC TRBV9 TRBD2 . TRBJ2-1 18
CASSYSDRVHSYEQYF TGTGCCAGCAGTTACTCGGACAGGGTGCACAGCTACGAGCAGTACTTC TRBV6-5 TRBD1 . TRBJ2-7 16
CSVLGVGGPSYEQYF TGCAGCGTCCTTGGGGTGGGGGGCCCCTCCTACGAGCAGTACTTC TRBV20-1 . . TRBJ2-7 15
CSVGWTSGSADTQYF TGCAGCGTTGGATGGACTAGCGGGAGTGCAGATACGCAGTATTTT TRBV29-1 TRBD2 . TRBJ2-3 15
CASSARTSGMEQYF TGTGCCAGCAGCGCCCGGACTAGCGGGATGGAGCAGTACTTC TRBV3-1 TRBD2 . TRBJ2-7 14
CAISDPWTVSGNTIYF TGTGCCATCAGTGATCCCTGGACAGTCTCTGGAAACACCATATATTTT TRBV10-3 . . TRBJ1-3 16
CASSAPIAGSEQFF TGTGCCAGCAGCGCCCCGATAGCGGGCAGTGAGCAGTTCTTC TRBV9 TRBD2 . TRBJ2-1 14
CSASQTGQWPQHF TGCAGTGCTAGTCAGACAGGGCAATGGCCCCAGCATTTT TRBV20-1 TRBD1 . TRBJ1-5 13
CASSLAGRNQPQHF TGCGCCAGCAGCTTGGCCGGGCGTAATCAGCCCCAGCATTTT TRBV5-1 . . TRBJ1-5 14
CAISDGGLAGGGAYNEQFF TGTGCTATCAGTGATGGGGGACTAGCGGGAGGAGGAGCCTACAATGAGCAGTTCTTC TRBV10-3 TRBD2 . TRBJ2-1 19
CASSYHRTGGEQYF TGTGCCAGCAGCTATCACCGAACTGGGGGCGAGCAGTACTTC TRBV7-9 . many TRBJ2-7 14
CSATDRAESYEQYF TGCAGTGCTACTGACAGGGCCGAGTCCTACGAGCAGTACTTC TRBV20-1 TRBD1 once TRBJ2-7 14
CSARSGGDEKLFF TGCAGTGCTAGATCGGGCGGGGATGAAAAACTGTTTTTT TRBV20-1 . . TRBJ1-4 13
CASGPLRATEAFF TGTGCCAGCGGCCCCTTGCGGGCCACTGAAGCTTTCTTT TRBV2 . . TRBJ1-1 13
CAWSKYSGLTRAEQYF TGTGCCTGGAGTAAATACTCCGGCCTAACGAGGGCCGAGCAGTACTTC TRBV30 . . TRBJ2-7 16
CAISPGTGGAETQYF TGTGCCATCAGCCCCGGGACAGGGGGCGCCGAGACCCAGTACTTC TRBV10-3 TRBD1 few TRBJ2-5 15
CASSLALSPLHF TGTGCCAGCAGCTTAGCTCTGTCACCCCTCCACTTT TRBV7-2 . . TRBJ1-6 12
CASSQLSTPNEKLFF TGTGCCAGCAGCCAACTGTCCACCCCTAATGAAAAACTGTTTTTT TRBV3-1 . . TRBJ1-4 15
CASSLGQVYEQYF TGCGCCAGCAGCTTAGGTCAAGTCTACGAGCAGTACTTC TRBV5-1 . many TRBJ2-7 13
CASSQWGQGRGSYEQYF TGTGCCAGCAGCCAGTGGGGACAGGGTAGGGGGTCCTACGAGCAGTACTTC TRBV7-2 TRBD1 . TRBJ2-7 17
CAMSGGAVRNEQFF TGTGCCATGTCCGGGGGGGCCGTACGAAATGAGCAGTTCTTC TRBV10-3 TRBD2 . TRBJ2-1 14
CASGPGIGDEQYF TGTGCCAGCGGGCCGGGGATCGGAGACGAGCAGTACTTC TRBV9 . . TRBJ2-7 13
CASSVARRADTQYF TGTGCCAGCAGTGTAGCCCGGAGGGCAGATACGCAGTATTTT TRBV28 . . TRBJ2-3 14
CASSLADNFLNTQYF TGTGCCAGCAGCTTAGCGGATAACTTCTTGAATACGCAGTATTTT TRBV7-2 . . TRBJ2-3 15
CAISDPGLEPSLEQYF TGTGCCATCAGTGACCCCGGCCTGGAGCCTTCTCTCGAGCAGTACTTC TRBV10-3 . few TRBJ2-7 16
CASSAPPKVPILSSYNEQFF TGTGCCAGCAGTGCTCCGCCGAAGGTCCCCATCCTAAGCTCCTACAATGAGCAGTTCTTC TRBV28 . . TRBJ2-1 20
CASSYRGADPETQYF TGTGCCAGCAGTTACCGGGGCGCCGACCCGGAGACCCAGTACTTC TRBV6-5 . many TRBJ2-5 15
CSVGPPGLAGGRNEQFF TGCAGTGTCGGACCCCCGGGACTAGCGGGGGGGCGGAATGAGCAGTTCTTC TRBV20-1 TRBD2 few TRBJ2-1 17
CASSFQGPGANTGELFF TGTGCCAGCAGTTTCCAGGGGCCTGGCGCGAACACCGGGGAGCTGTTTTTT TRBV2 . . TRBJ2-2 17
CASSPLAGGKDNEQFF TGTGCCAGCAGCCCTCTAGCGGGGGGGAAGGACAATGAGCAGTTCTTC TRBV3-1 TRBD2 . TRBJ2-1 16
CASSVQLVADTQYF TGTGCCAGCAGCGTCCAATTGGTGGCAGATACGCAGTATTTT TRBV9 . . TRBJ2-3 14
CASTGKEREWDTGELFF TGTGCCAGCACCGGGAAGGAGCGGGAGTGGGACACCGGGGAGCTGTTTTTT TRBV11-2 TRBD2 . TRBJ2-2 17
CSAVGSGYEQYF TGCAGTGCGGTCGGAAGCGGATACGAGCAGTACTTC TRBV20-1 . few TRBJ2-7 12